What follows are 7 T cell receptor delta chains derived from one specimen sequenced in a study of gamma delta lymphoproliferative disorders and STAT genes. TCRdb applied CATT to the multiplex PCR reads for clone calling. The sample includes around 880 delta-chain clones, 1.1% to 1.5% of them seen just once. Sequencing used genomic DNA taken from PBMCs of patients and controls. The material sequenced was blood. Receptors were obtained from a human donor in good health.

As regards this clone: This probably arose from a read error, given a far larger clone one base away. In the same sample, other DNA sequences code for this CDR3. This chain connects TRDV1 to TRDJ1; TRDD1 is a possible D gene (5 bases). With 2 bases removed from V and 8 bases from J, the gap between germline ends came to 39 bases. Germline lookup yields CDR1 TSWWSYY and CDR2 QGS. This CDR3 spans 22 amino acids. The CDR3 spells CALGEENYTWRIKPDNRGKLIF. The CDR3 DNA follows: TGTGCTCTTGGGGAAGAAAACTATACCTGGAGGATTAAGCCTGATAATAGAGGAAAACTCATCTTT.

This clone has a handful of counts. The protein TCRdb gives is from a much larger clone and does not agree with this DNA's translation at residue 12, likely a read error; the protein shown here comes from the DNA. This chain uses TRDV2 with TRDJ1, with TRDD3 identical over 7 bases. The germline CDR1 and CDR2 sequences are GEAIGNYY and EKD. V trimming: 3 bases; J trimming: 4 bases; junction bases outside the gene matches: 16. This CDR3 has 17 amino acids. The CDR3 spells CACDGPGDDFFVDKLIF. The CDR3 region has the DNA TGTGCCTGTGACGGCCCGGGGGATGATTTTTTCGTCGATAAACTCATCTTT.

This clone is deemed medium-sized. This specimen includes other DNA sequences encoding the same CDR3. No call was made for the V gene; the J gene is TRDJ1; the table's D call TRDD3 went unverified against the DNA. The CDR3 has 15 amino acids. CDR3 amino acids: CASLLGGRYTDKLIF. As DNA, the CDR3 is TGTGCCTCCCTACTTGGGGGAAGGTACACCGATAAACTCATCTTT.

This clone was picked up a small number of times. A read error is the likely source, as a far larger clone sits one nucleotide away. The same CDR3 is also encoded by other DNA sequences in this sample. The chain recombines TRDV3 with TRDJ1; TRDD3 agrees at 11 bases. There are 20 residues in the CDR3. Looked up from germline, CDR1 is TVYSNPD and CDR2 is GDNSRS (reference sequence). V dropped 5 bases and J dropped 5; count of bases not matched to a gene: 28. CDR3 DNA sequence: TGTGCCGCCTGGGAATTCCCAGGGGTGGGGGATACGTCTTTCACTGATAAACTCATCTTT. Protein sequence: CAAWEFPGVGDTSFTDKLIF.

This clone appeared a few times. A read error is likely here: a far larger clone is one base away. At the DNA level, this CDR3 is encoded by other sequences in the same sample as well. The chain employs TRDV1 and TRDJ1, with D possibly matching TRDD2 (5 bases). Germline V gene sequence: CDR1 TSWWSYY, CDR2 QGS. V lost 4 bases and J lost 1, with 22 bases in between. CDR3 size: 18 residues. The CDR3 reads CALGVPLLDTELTDKLIF. CDR3 bases: TGTGCTCTTGGGGTTCCTCTCCTGGACACTGAACTCACCGATAAACTCATCTTT.

The table lists this clone with a few counts. The TCRdb record carries a much larger clone's protein, which differs from this DNA's translation at residue 16; a read error is the likely cause, and the protein listed here is the DNA translation. The chain carries TRDV1 and TRDJ1; TRDD3 might be the D (6 bases). The CDR3 is 23 residues long. CDR1 TSWWSYY and CDR2 QGS come from the germline V gene. V was cut by 5 bases and J by 0 bases, with 37 bases left in between. The CDR3 sequence is CALGRPRSYLHLDGGHYTDKLIF. CDR3 in DNA: TGTGCTCTTGGGAGACCTAGAAGCTATCTCCACCTGGACGGGGGACACTACACCGATAAACTCATCTTT.

By share, this clone counts as large. The same CDR3 is also encoded by other DNA sequences in this sample. J is TRDJ1 and V is TRDV3; 9 bases are a match to TRDD3. With V trimmed by 5 bases and J by 3 bases, 19 bases remained unmatched. The CDR3 runs 17 residues. Germline lookup yields CDR1 TVYSNPD and CDR2 GDNSRS (reference sequence). The DNA for the CDR3 is TGTGCCCCCTTCTACTGGGGGACACTTAATGGGGCCGATAAACTCATCTTT. Amino acids: CAPFYWGTLNGADKLIF. Full variable domain (outside the CDR3, taken from reference TRDV3 and TRDJ1): CDKVTQSSPDQTVASGSEVVLLCTYDTVYSNPDLFWYRIRPDYSFQFVFYGDNSRSEGADFTQGRFSVKHILTQKAFHLVISPVRTEDSATYYCAPFYWGTLNGADKLIFGKGTRVTVEP.